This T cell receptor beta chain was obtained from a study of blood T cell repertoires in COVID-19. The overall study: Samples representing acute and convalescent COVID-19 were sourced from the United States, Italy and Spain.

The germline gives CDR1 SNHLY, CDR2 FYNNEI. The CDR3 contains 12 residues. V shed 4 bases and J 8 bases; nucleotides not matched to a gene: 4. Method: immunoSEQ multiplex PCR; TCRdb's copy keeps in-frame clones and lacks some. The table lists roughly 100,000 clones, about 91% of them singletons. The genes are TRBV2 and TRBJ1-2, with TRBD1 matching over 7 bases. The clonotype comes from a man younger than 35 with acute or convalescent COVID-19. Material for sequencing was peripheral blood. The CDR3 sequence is CASSGDSGGYTF. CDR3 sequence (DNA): TGTGCCAGCAGTGGGGACAGTGGGGGCTACACCTTC. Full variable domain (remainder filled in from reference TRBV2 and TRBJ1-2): EPEVTQTPSHQVTQMGQEVILRCVPISNHLYFYWYRQILGQKVEFLVSFYNNEISEKSEIFDDQFSVERPDGSNFTLKIRSTKLEDSAMYFCASSGDSGGYTFGSGTRLTVV.